This T cell receptor beta chain came from a study of cytomegalovirus exposure and HLA in healthy donors. Study background: The use of the same platform for the approximately 110 validation repertoires and the 600 to 700 first-cohort repertoires was reported by a later analysis.

V lost 3 bases, J lost 10 bases, and 16 bases lay in between. Germline V gene data show CDR1 as SGDLS and CDR2 as YYNGEE. CDR3 size: 13 residues. The donors were members of the validation cohort, which comprised roughly 120 subjects and was separate from the first cohort of roughly 700 subjects. Here immunoSEQ multiplex PCR was the method, and the copy in TCRdb shows in-frame clones only, minus some. The table shows fewer than 100,000 clones, with just over 90% occurring only once. The chain carries TRBV9 and TRBJ1-2; D not certain. The receptor's source is a man aged 25 to 40 in good health and CMV-seronegative. Specimen: PBMCs. CDR3 loop: CASSAAHSTSYTF. The DNA of the CDR3 is TGTGCCAGCAGCGCCGCCCACAGTACATCCTACACCTTC.